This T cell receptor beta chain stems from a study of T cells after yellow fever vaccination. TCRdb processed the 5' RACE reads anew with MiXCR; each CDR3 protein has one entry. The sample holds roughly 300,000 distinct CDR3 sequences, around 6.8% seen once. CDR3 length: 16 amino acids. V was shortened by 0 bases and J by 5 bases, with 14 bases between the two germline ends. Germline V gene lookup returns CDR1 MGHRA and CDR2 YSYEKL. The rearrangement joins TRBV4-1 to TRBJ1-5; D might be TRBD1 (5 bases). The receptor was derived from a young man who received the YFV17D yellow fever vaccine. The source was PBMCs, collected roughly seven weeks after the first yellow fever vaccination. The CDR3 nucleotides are TGCGCCAGCAGCCAAGATCGGGCAGGGCCGGATCAGCCCCAGCATTTT. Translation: CASSQDRAGPDQPQHF.